The 18 T cell receptor beta chains in this list originate from one sample, sequenced in a study of blood T cells in healthy people across ages. A second PCR of about 7 to 12 cycles used a sample-barcoded 5' primer and a J-beta primer mix. In TCRdb, the 5' RACE reads were re-called with MiXCR into one record per CDR3 protein. The sample gives roughly 800,000 distinct CDR3 sequences, roughly 25% of which show up once; under 4% is in the top ten. These data were also reused for a study on T cells of mothers and their children.

The specimen was blood. The origin of the receptors is a boy aged 5-17 years in good health.

The V gene is TRBV12-3 or TRBV12-4, the J gene TRBJ1-5; D is unresolved. This CDR3 comprises 14 residues. V was shortened by 7 bases and J by 4 bases, with 14 bases between the two germline ends. CDR3 sequence: CASKRGVGNQPQHF. The DNA for the CDR3 is TGTGCCAGCAAACGTGGGGTTGGTAATCAGCCCCAGCATTTT.

The chain links TRBV20-1 to TRBJ1-2; 8 positions match TRBD1. Germline V gene lookup returns CDR1 DFQATT and CDR2 SNEGSKA (reference sequence). This CDR3 is built from 11 residues. The V gene end was trimmed by 5 bases and the J gene end by 8 bases; junction bases not matched to a gene: 4. The CDR3 DNA reads as TGCAGTGCTGGACAGGGAGAGGGCTACACCTTC. As protein: CSAGQGEGYTF.

The CDR3 protein is CASSRAGEFYFETQYF. In DNA, the CDR3 is TGTGCCAGCAGTCGAGCGGGGGAGTTTTATTTTGAGACCCAGTACTTC. V gene TRBV25-1 combines with J gene TRBJ2-5; 8 positions agree with TRBD2. The trim removed 5 bases at V and 5 bases at J, leaving 13 bases unmatched. The CDR3 runs 16 residues. Looked up from germline, CDR1 is MGHDK and CDR2 is SYGVNS.

This clonotype was seen a handful of times. The genes are TRBV29-1 and TRBJ2-7; tentatively, D is TRBD1 (6 bases). Per germline, CDR1 SQVTM and CDR2 ANQGSEA. This CDR3 region has 14 residues. Between the trimmed V and J ends, which lost 5 bases and 3 bases, there was a span of 17 bases. CDR3 region: CSVSTRRQDYEQYF. DNA for the CDR3: TGCAGCGTTTCAACACGAAGACAGGACTACGAGCAGTACTTC.

The rearrangement links TRBV28 to TRBJ2-4; the match to TRBD2 covers 8 bases. From germline, CDR1 is MDHEN and CDR2 SYDVKM. V trimming: 5 bases; J trimming: 0 bases; junction bases outside the gene matches: 3. The CDR3 totals 15 residues. CDR3 in DNA: TGTGCCAGCAGTAGCGGGAGCAAAGCCAAAAACATTCAGTACTTC. Protein product: CASSSGSKAKNIQYF.

J is TRBJ2-7 and V is TRBV7-8, with TRBD1 matching over 7 bases. This CDR3 spans 13 amino acids. The V and J ends lost 5 bases and 3 bases, in that order; junction bases with no gene match: 4. Germline values: CDR1 SGHVS, CDR2 FQNEAQ. This CDR3 reads CASSGTVGYEQYF. CDR3 in DNA: TGTGCCAGCAGCGGGACAGTAGGCTACGAGCAGTACTTC. Based on the CDR3 plus reference TRBV7-8 and TRBJ2-7, the full variable domain is GAGVSQSPRYKVAKRGQDVALRCDPISGHVSLFWYQQALGQGPEFLTYFQNEAQLDKSGLPSDRFFAERPEGSVSTLKIQRTQQEDSAVYLCASSGTVGYEQYFGPGTRLTVT.

This clonotype has just a few counts. V usage is TRBV9 and J usage is TRBJ2-7, with 8 bases identical to TRBD2. The V segment lost 0 bases and the J segment 7 bases; nucleotides outside the gene matches: 12. Germline assignment: CDR1 SGDLS and CDR2 YYNGEE. There are 16 residues in the CDR3. CDR3 loop: CASSVEGEREWSEQYF. As DNA, the CDR3 is TGTGCCAGCAGCGTAGAAGGCGAGCGGGAGTGGTCTGAGCAGTACTTC.

V usage is TRBV20-1 and J usage is TRBJ1-2; a possible D gene is TRBD1 (5 bases). Trimming removed 4 bases from V and 2 bases from J, with 20 bases in between. CDR1 and CDR2 (germline): DFQATT, SNEGSKA (reference sequence). CDR3 length: 16 residues. CDR3 in amino acids: CSAKPTAFTTNYGYTF. In DNA form, the CDR3 reads TGCAGTGCTAAGCCGACAGCATTTACTACCAACTATGGCTACACCTTC.

DNA for the CDR3: TGTGCCAGCAGCCGGGGGAGTTCTGGAAACACCATATATTTT. Translating it yields CASSRGSSGNTIYF. This chain uses TRBV14 with TRBJ1-3, with D perhaps matching TRBD1 (5 bases). Germline CDR1 is SGHDN and CDR2 is FVKESK. V lost 4 bases and J lost 1, with 8 bases in between. This CDR3 contains 14 residues. Using reference TRBV14 and TRBJ1-3 for the parts outside the CDR3, the full variable domain is EAGVTQFPSHSVIEKGQTVTLRCDPISGHDNLYWYRRVMGKEIKFLLHFVKESKQDESGMPNNRFLAERTGGTYSTLKVQPAELEDSGVYFCASSRGSSGNTIYFGEGSWLTVV.

The V and J genes are TRBV9 and TRBJ2-5, with D tentatively TRBD1 (6 bases). The ends were cut back, 3 bases at V and 0 bases at J, with 15 bases in the middle. The CDR3 has 16 amino acids. CDR1 SGDLS and CDR2 YYNGEE come from the germline V gene. CDR3 DNA sequence: TGTGCCAGCAGCGCTGGACAGCCCAAGTACCAAGAGACCCAGTACTTC. Its protein is CASSAGQPKYQETQYF.

This clonotype was recorded many times. This chain joins TRBV4-3 and TRBJ2-3, with 8 bases matching TRBD1. The CDR3 spans 17 residues. Losses at the gene ends were 1 base for V and 1 base for J; bases not matched to a gene: 7. Looked up from germline, CDR1 is LGHNA and CDR2 is YSLEER. The CDR3 bases are TGCGCCAGCAGCCAAGGAAGCGCAGGGGGCGGCACAGATACGCAGTATTTT. Its protein is CASSQGSAGGGTDTQYF.

To note about this clonotype: One end of the junction is discordant with germline, which a read error may explain. The rearrangement uses TRBV27 and TRBJ2-5; D may correspond to TRBD1 or TRBD2 (5 bases each). CDR3 size: 14 residues. Germline-derived CDR1 and CDR2 are MNHEY and SMNVEV (reference sequence). The CDR3 DNA follows: TGTGCCAGCAGTTACGGGACCGACGGCTACGAGCAGTGCTTC. It yields the protein CASSYGTDGYEQCF.

The chain is built from TRBV29-1 and TRBJ2-7, with D unclear. The V gene's germline CDR1 is SQVTM and CDR2 ANQGSEA. CDR3 length: 13 residues. V was trimmed by 3 bases and J by 1 base, leaving 10 bases between them. This chain's CDR3 is CSVDSAESYEQYF. CDR3 DNA: TGCAGCGTTGATTCGGCAGAGTCCTACGAGCAGTACTTC.

The V call is TRBV28, the J call TRBJ1-2; a weak D match, TRBD1 (6 bases). The CDR3 contains 15 residues. The V end was cut by 0 bases, the J end by 6 bases, with 14 bases between. Looked up from germline, CDR1 is MDHEN and CDR2 is SYDVKM. The CDR3 DNA reads as TGTGCCAGCAGTTTATGGGGGGCGGTATTGAATGGCTACACCTTC. Translating it yields CASSLWGAVLNGYTF.

This clonotype was observed a handful of times. The J gene is TRBJ1-4, the V gene TRBV7-9, with 8 bases fitting TRBD1. The CDR3 covers 17 residues. Trimming cost V 4 bases and J 6 bases; bases outside gene matches: 13. Germline values: CDR1 SEHNR, CDR2 FQNEAQ (reference sequence). The CDR3 nucleotides are TGTGCCAGCAGCTCCCCATCCCCGAACAGGGGGGATGAAAAACTGTTTTTT. This sequence encodes CASSSPSPNRGDEKLFF.

This clonotype was observed at least ten times. This sequence joins TRBV6-5 and TRBJ2-2; D is unresolved. From germline, CDR1 is MNHEY and CDR2 SVGAGI. The V gene lost 6 bases and the J gene lost 1 base, with 6 bases spanning the gap. The CDR3 is made up of 13 amino acids. CDR3 amino acids: CASSRLNTGELFF. The CDR3 region has the DNA TGTGCCAGCAGCCGGCTGAACACCGGGGAGCTGTTTTTT.

The V and J genes are TRBV24-1 and TRBJ2-2; the D gene could be TRBD1 or TRBD2 (5 bases each). V dropped 3 bases and J dropped 6 bases, with 10 bases sitting between them. CDR3 length: 14 residues. CDR1 is KGHDR and CDR2 is SFDVKD in the germline V gene. CDR3 nucleotides: TGTGCCACCAGTGATCTCCTGGGGGCCGGGGAGCTGTTTTTT. Residues: CATSDLLGAGELFF.

This clonotype was detected a few times. The genes are TRBV9 and TRBJ2-3; no reliable D call. Germline-derived CDR1 and CDR2 are SGDLS and YYNGEE. This CDR3 contains 11 residues. Trimming took off 4 bases at V and 6 bases at J, with 6 bases between the two ends. For the CDR3, the DNA is TGTGCCAGCAGCCCCATTGATACGCAGTATTTT. Its translation is CASSPIDTQYF. Full variable domain (remainder filled in from reference TRBV9 and TRBJ2-3): DSGVTQTPKHLITATGQRVTLRCSPRSGDLSVYWYQQSLDQGLQFLIQYYNGEERAKGNILERFSAQQFPDLHSELNLSSLELGDSALYFCASSPIDTQYFGPGTRLTVL.